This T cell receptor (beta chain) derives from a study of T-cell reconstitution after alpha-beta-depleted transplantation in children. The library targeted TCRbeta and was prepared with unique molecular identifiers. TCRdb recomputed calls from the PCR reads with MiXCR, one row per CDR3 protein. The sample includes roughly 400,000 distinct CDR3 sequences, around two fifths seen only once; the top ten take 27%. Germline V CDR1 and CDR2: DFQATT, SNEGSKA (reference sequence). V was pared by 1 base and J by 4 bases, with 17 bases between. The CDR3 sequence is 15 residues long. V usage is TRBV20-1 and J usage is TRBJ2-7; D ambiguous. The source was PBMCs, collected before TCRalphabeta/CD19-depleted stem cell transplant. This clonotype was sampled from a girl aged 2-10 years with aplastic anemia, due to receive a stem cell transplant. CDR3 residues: CSARVPAQGIYEQYF. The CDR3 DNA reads TGCAGTGCTAGAGTCCCCGCGCAAGGGATATACGAGCAGTACTTC.